Reported below is one TCR beta chain. Its antigen is currently not known. Per-nucleotide qualities are absent, and no much larger clonotype sits a single base away. This entry comes from a study of cytomegalovirus exposure and HLA in healthy donors (dated by TCRdb to the late 2010s). In terms of the full investigation: According to a later analysis, one platform produced both the 100 to 150 validation repertoires and the approximately 660 repertoires of the first cohort. The aim of the study was to test whether cataloging public T cell receptors could identify signatures of past pathogen exposure. Besides the first cohort of under 700 subjects, a separate validation cohort made up of 120 or so different subjects was used. To predict cytomegalovirus infection status, the study brought together high-throughput TCR immunosequencing, statistical association of individual TCRs with disease status, and machine learning. The full study reports these points: The study listed 164 TCR beta chains as associated with cytomegalovirus. A later analysis had no HLA typing for the validation cohort, so co-occurrence there was scored across all 130 or so repertoires. The authors suggested that the approach could potentially be generalized to other disease states and immunological phenotypes. Most TCR sequences were seen in very few donors, while some public TCRs were found in many individuals. In a later analysis, TCRs clustered in the first cohort were found to also tend to co-occur in the 120 or so validation repertoires, with 94% of cluster scores above 0. The classifier was reported to diagnose cytomegalovirus status with high specificity and sensitivity in both the original cohort and the validation cohort. In vitro tests confirmed that a few of the cytomegalovirus-associated TCR beta chains recognize cytomegalovirus antigens.

Libraries came from the immunoSEQ multiplex PCR assay. On the study's bioinformatics: To diagnose cytomegalovirus status from the catalog of TCR beta chain sequences, a statistical classification framework was built. TCRdb took this table from immuneACCESS and kept in-frame rearrangements with V and J called. Such tables lack part of the clones; where checked against another copy, unresolved V genes explain under half of the gap, and the rest is unexplained. V and J calls and clone size follow that table, whereas D and trimming were derived from the DNA. For this sample there are 200,000 or so clones; 84% appear just once. The biggest ten clones account for over 5.5% of the sample. Including the terminal cysteine and phenylalanine, the CDR3 comprises 17 residues. This entry keeps only the CDR3 DNA: 51 bases, framed from base 1. The donors belonged to the validation cohort of about 120 subjects, which was separate from the 666-subject first cohort.

The sequence came from a man in his late teens or twenties in good health and CMV-seropositive. Input material: PBMCs. The V and J segments used are TRBV21-1 and TRBJ2-5; TRBD2 was called by the table and not checked on the DNA. TRBV21-1 is annotated as a pseudogene. In nucleotide form, the sequence is TGTGCCAGCAGCAAAGAGGCGGCTAGCGGGAGGGTGGAGACCCAGTACTTC. Its protein is CASSKEAASGRVETQYF.